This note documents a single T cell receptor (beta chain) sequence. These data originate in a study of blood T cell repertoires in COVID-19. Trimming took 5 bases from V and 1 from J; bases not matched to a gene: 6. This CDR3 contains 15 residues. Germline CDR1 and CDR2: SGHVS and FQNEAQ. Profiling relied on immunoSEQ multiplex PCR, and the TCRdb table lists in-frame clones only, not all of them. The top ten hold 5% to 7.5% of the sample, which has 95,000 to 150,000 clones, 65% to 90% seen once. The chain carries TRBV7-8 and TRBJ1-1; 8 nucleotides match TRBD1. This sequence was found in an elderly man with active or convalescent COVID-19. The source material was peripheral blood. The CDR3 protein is CASSLTGQENTEAFF. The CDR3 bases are TGTGCCAGCAGCCTAACGGGACAGGAGAACACTGAAGCTTTCTTT.